What follows is one TCR beta chain and its context. TCRdb fed the PCR reads into MiXCR, producing one record per CDR3 protein. The data hold some 90,000 distinct CDR3 sequences, with roughly half observed a single time. These data originate in a study of CDR3 diversity in severe acne. The sequence derives from a male donor in good health, serving as a control. The sample consisted of blood.

The CDR3 DNA follows: TGTGCCAGCAGCTATTCTACAGGGGGATCTACCTACAATGAGCAGTTCTTC. This gives the protein CASSYSTGGSTYNEQFF. This chain links TRBV7-9 with TRBJ2-1, with 8 nucleotides matching TRBD1. CDR3 length: 17 amino acids. Per germline, CDR1 SEHNR and CDR2 FQNEAQ (reference sequence). V gave up 4 bases and J gave up 2 bases; unmatched junction bases: 10.